The 13 T cell receptor beta chains listed next were all sequenced from one sample in a study of CXCR3-negative and CXCR3-positive naive CD8 T cells. Study-wide results and caveats: More hydrophobic TRB CDR3s occurred in CXCR3-positive than in CXCR3-negative naive cells.

The antigens for these receptors are not known. It was by 5' RACE with UMI labels that the TRB cDNA libraries were prepared. Using the 5' RACE reads, TCRdb records one entry per CDR3 protein without DNA. Its listing shows some 85,000 distinct CDR3 sequences. Sequenced sample: naive CXCR3+ CD8+ T cells from blood. Subset here: CD45RO-CCR7+CD27+CD95- naive CD8+ T cells expressing CXCR3 (TNR3+). The origin of the receptors is a human donor in good health. Some clones in this sample may be carry-over from other donors' samples.

CDR3 residues: CASSVPRGLAGSYEQYF. V and J are TRBV7-9 and TRBJ2-7; without DNA, the TCRdb call of TRBD2 cannot be checked. The CDR3 runs 17 residues. Germline-derived CDR1 and CDR2 are SEHNR and FQNEAQ (reference sequence). Supplemented by reference TRBV7-9 and TRBJ2-7, the full variable domain reads DTGVSQNPRHKITKRGQNVTFRCDPISEHNRLYWYRQTLGQGPEFLTYFQNEAQLEKSRLLSDRFSAERPKGSFSTLEIQRTEQGDSAMYLCASSVPRGLAGSYEQYFGPGTRLTVT.

The CDR3: CATSMDRGSTDTQYF. The chain recombines TRBV15 with TRBJ2-3; without DNA, the TCRdb call of TRBD1 cannot be checked. Germline V gene sequence: CDR1 LNHNV, CDR2 YYDKDF (reference sequence). The CDR3 runs to 15 residues.

The gene calls are TRBV5-1 and TRBJ2-6; TCRdb names TRBD2, which stays unverified in the absence of DNA. The length of the CDR3 is 15 residues. Per germline, CDR1 SGHRS and CDR2 YFSETQ. The CDR3 sequence is CASSFSAGGANVLTF.

The gene calls are TRBV7-9 and TRBJ2-1. Germline V gene lookup returns CDR1 SEHNR and CDR2 FQNEAQ (reference sequence). The CDR3 extends over 13 amino acids. The CDR3 loop reads CASSLSSGNEQFF. The entire variable domain, with the rest obtained from reference TRBV7-9 and TRBJ2-1, is as follows: DTGVSQNPRHKITKRGQNVTFRCDPISEHNRLYWYRQTLGQGPEFLTYFQNEAQLEKSRLLSDRFSAERPKGSFSTLEIQRTEQGDSAMYLCASSLSSGNEQFFGPGTRLTVL.

The chain employs TRBV20-1 and TRBJ2-5; the D gene TCRdb calls, TRBD2, cannot be checked with no DNA. CDR3 length: 14 amino acids. Germline-derived CDR1 and CDR2 are DFQATT and SNEGSKA (reference sequence). CDR3 protein: CSALSPGVEETQYF.

The chain carries TRBV29-1 and TRBJ2-1; no DNA is available, so the TRBD1 call from TCRdb remains unchecked. The CDR3 consists of 14 residues. Germline lookup yields CDR1 SQVTM and CDR2 ANQGSEA. The CDR3 here is CSVIHRSRGNEQFF.

The gene calls are TRBV9 and TRBJ2-1. The CDR3 is 12 residues long. Germline V gives CDR1 SGDLS, CDR2 YYNGEE. The CDR3 protein is CASSASRYEQFF.

The chain uses TRBV23-1 and TRBJ1-5; without DNA, the TCRdb call of TRBD1 cannot be checked. TRBV23-1 is reported as an ORF; its role is uncertain. The CDR3 extends over 17 amino acids. This CDR3 reads CASSHSGGKYSNQPQHF.

The J gene is TRBJ1-5, the V gene TRBV28; absent DNA, TCRdb's TRBD1 call cannot be checked. Germline CDR1 and CDR2: MDHEN and SYDVKM. The CDR3 has 14 residues. The CDR3 here is CASSLGRVGQPQHF.

The chain recombines TRBV6-6 with TRBJ2-1. CDR1 is MNHNY and CDR2 is SVGAGI in the germline V gene (reference sequence). This CDR3 contains 13 residues. This CDR3 is CASTPNIDNEQFF.

V usage is TRBV29-1 and J usage is TRBJ2-2; checking the TCRdb D call of TRBD1 is not possible without DNA. The V gene's germline CDR1 is SQVTM and CDR2 ANQGSEA. The CDR3 runs to 13 residues. The CDR3 spells CSVVAGVTGELFF.

The CDR3 here is CASSDTAYEQYF. J is TRBJ2-7 and V is TRBV12-3 or TRBV12-4. This CDR3 comprises 12 residues.

V is TRBV20-1 and J is TRBJ1-2; TCRdb gives TRBD1 as the D gene, but with no DNA this cannot be confirmed. Germline V gives CDR1 DFQATT, CDR2 SNEGSKA (reference sequence). This CDR3 region has 15 residues. The CDR3 region is CGAKRDRDFFSGYTF.